This TCR beta chain was captured in a study of T-cell reconstitution after alpha-beta-depleted transplantation in children. Notes on the study in general: High day-60 TCRbeta diversity in some patients came from surviving recipient T cells and thymic progenitors. After transplant, at about two months, alpha-beta T cells were reportedly derived from several hundred expanded graft clones. When one year had passed after transplant, most T-cell counts and diversity came from newly produced T cells.

On this clonotype itself: The antigen is unknown. The junction shows a germline mismatch at one end, possibly a read error.

Unique molecular identifiers were incorporated during preparation of the TCRbeta library. TCRdb ran MiXCR on the PCR reads and lists one entry per CDR3 protein. This repertoire shows about 980,000 distinct CDR3 sequences, about 29% found once; its top ten account for roughly 30%. The length of the CDR3 is 15 residues. Germline V gene data show CDR1 as SEHNR and CDR2 as FQNEAQ (reference sequence). This clonotype was sampled from a boy younger than two who had a stem cell transplant for SCID, so the T cells may come from the graft donor. Sequencing was performed on PBMCs, mostly from graft donor cells, taken 360 days after TCRalphabeta/CD19-depleted stem cell transplant. This chain joins TRBV7-9 and TRBJ2-1; TRBD2 aligns across 7 bases. CDR3 sequence: CASSRGLGAYNEEFF. In DNA form, the CDR3 reads TGTGCCAGCAGCAGAGGACTAGGGGCCTACAATGAGGAGTTCTTC.